This TCR beta chain was profiled in a study (dated by TCRdb to about 2013). For sequencing, an Illumina Genome Analyzer IIx was employed. TCRdb passed the public sequencing reads through fastp at Q25 and MiXCR, retaining productive beta sequences. A single entry per CDR3 protein holds the most common genes and DNA from its merged rows. The sample table records 12,000 to 15,000 distinct CDR3 sequences; about 38% of these occur just once. Of the sample, around 15% falls within the top ten clones. This clonotype is assessed as medium-sized (0.01 to 0.1%). No cognate antigen has been identified for it. No base-level quality is on record; no much larger clone is a single base apart. Sequencing input: blood. This TCR was recovered from a human donor.

At the DNA level, the sequence is TGTGCCTGGAGTGTGAGTGGTAGTGAAAAACTGTTTTTT. Translated, it reads CAWSVSGSEKLFF. This chain is built from TRBV30 and TRBJ1-4; the D gene lacks a confident call. CDR1 and CDR2, looked up from the germline V gene (reference sequence), are GTSNPN and SVGIG. V gives up 0 bases and J gives up 7 bases, and the segment between their germline ends measures 9 bases. Counted from cysteine to phenylalanine, this CDR3 has 13 amino acids. The sequence is cut down to CDR3 DNA, 39 bases in frame from base 1.